Each of the 7 T cell receptor beta chains below was sequenced from the same sample in a study of T-cell memory formation after mild COVID-19. One entry per CDR3 protein results from TCRdb running MiXCR on the 5' RACE reads. Of 450,000 or so distinct CDR3 sequences in the sample, nearly 25% were seen once. Sequenced: PBMCs or a T cell subset sorted from them (not recorded which). The source of these receptors is an adult woman who had mild COVID-19 (a few samples of this study predate the infection). Cell type and time point are not known.

The sample holds a few counts of this clonotype. Here the CDR3 DNA reads TGCGCCAGCAGCCCTGGGAAGGACACTGAAGCTTTCTTT. This codes for CASSPGKDTEAFF. The J gene is TRBJ1-1, the V gene TRBV5-1; D gene unclear. Per the germline V gene, CDR1 is SGHRS and CDR2 is YFSETQ. Trimming stripped 4 bases from V and 3 bases from J, with 10 bases between. This CDR3 region has 13 residues.

The rearrangement links TRBV24-1 to TRBJ2-5, with 7 positions matching TRBD1. The junction had 11 bases not matched to a gene; V was cut back by 4 bases and J by 1 base. Germline loops: CDR1 KGHDR, CDR2 SFDVKD. This CDR3 has 17 amino acids. This CDR3 reads CATSDMGQTKTQETQYF. DNA of the CDR3: TGTGCCACCAGTGACATGGGACAGACGAAGACCCAAGAGACCCAGTACTTC.

This clonotype was counted at least ten times. The chain has TRBV20-1 and TRBJ2-7; TRBD1 aligns across 7 bases. V trimming: 6 bases; J trimming: 2 bases; junction bases outside the gene matches: 7. CDR1 is DFQATT and CDR2 is SNEGSKA in the germline V gene (reference sequence). The CDR3 is 13 amino acids. CDR3 DNA sequence: TGCAGTGCCCCGGGACAGACTACCTACGAGCAGTACTTC. Translated, it gives CSAPGQTTYEQYF.

This clonotype occurred once. The chain combines TRBV4-3 with TRBJ2-5; D is possibly TRBD2 (5 bases). The CDR3 totals 15 residues. Germline CDR1 LGHNA, CDR2 YSLEER. V lost 0 bases, J lost 5 bases, and 13 bases lay in between. This CDR3 is CASSQDWGVRETQYF. CDR3 sequence (DNA): TGCGCCAGCAGCCAAGATTGGGGAGTGAGGGAGACCCAGTACTTC.

This clonotype was counted only a few times. This chain uses TRBV4-3 with TRBJ1-4; 9 bases line up with TRBD1. The CDR3 loop spans 15 amino acids. J lost 5 bases, V lost 3 bases, and 4 bases had no gene match. CDR1 and CDR2 from the germline V gene are LGHNA and YSLEER. CDR3 sequence reads: CASSQHRGQNEKLFF. The CDR3 DNA reads TGCGCCAGCAGCCAGCACAGGGGGCAGAATGAAAAACTGTTTTTT.

This clonotype was picked up a small number of times. The chain joins TRBV7-9 to TRBJ2-3, with TRBD2 matching 7 bases. Trimming cost V 0 bases and J 4 bases; bases outside gene matches: 4. CDR3 size: 15 residues. Germline V gene sequence: CDR1 SEHNR, CDR2 FQNEAQ (reference sequence). This chain's CDR3 is CASSLARAGPDTQYF. For the CDR3, the DNA is TGTGCCAGCAGCTTAGCGAGAGCGGGACCAGATACGCAGTATTTT.

This clonotype occurred once. The rearrangement uses TRBV2 and TRBJ1-4, with D tentatively TRBD1 (5 bases). There are 15 residues in the CDR3. V was cut by 8 bases and J by 0 bases, with 13 bases left in between. Germline V lookup: CDR1 SNHLY, CDR2 FYNNEI. CDR3 coding DNA: TGTGCCAGCGGGGGAGGTTTTACAACTAATGAAAAACTGTTTTTT. Amino acids: CASGGGFTTNEKLFF.